This entry features one TCR beta chain sequence. Its antigen is not yet known. The record has no base qualities; no much larger clone is one base away. Systemically healthy Caucasian individuals from Russia, 39 in total and aged roughly 6 to 100 years, were included as donors. About 10 milliliters of peripheral blood were drawn from each donor into EDTA-treated Vacutainer tubes. Ficoll-Paque density-gradient centrifugation was used to isolate PBMCs, with at least 6 million per sample. Total RNA, at least 6 micrograms per sample, was extracted from PBMCs with Trizol reagent. For every donor, flow cytometry on a PBMC aliquot measured the percentage of naive CD45RAhigh/CD27high T cells. This sample is part of a study of blood T cells in healthy people across ages (dated by TCRdb to the mid-2010s). Looking at the study overall: In model experiments, template switching captured about one uniquely barcoded TCR beta cDNA molecule for every two T cells. Four age groups were formed from the donors: young (average about 15 years), middle-aged (around 39), aged (roughly 59) and long-lived (around 80). The study analyzed two additional independent replicas of 1 million unique cDNA reads from the same blood draw for two donors, one aged 18 to 30 and one aged 80 or older. To avoid experimental bias, donors of different ages were distributed randomly across sequencing lanes. To track age-related changes in TCR beta repertoire diversity, the study relied on deep sequencing normalized with unique cDNA molecular identifiers.

The CDR3 numbers 14 residues from cysteine through phenylalanine. The entry retains the CDR3 DNA only, 42 bases that are in frame from base 1. The germline V gene encodes CDR1 GTSNPN and CDR2 SVGIG (reference sequence). The germline ends are 14 bases apart after V is trimmed by 4 bases and J by 5 bases. Preparation of the library involved 5' RACE. The instrument given in TCRdb is Illumina HiSeq 2500. The second PCR ran for roughly 7 to 12 cycles and used a J-beta primer mix along with a sample-barcoded 5' primer. Each TCR beta cDNA molecule received a unique molecular identifier from a template-switch 5' adaptor carrying 12 random nucleotides. At least 2.5 million CDR3-containing paired-end reads were obtained from each sample. First-strand cDNA was synthesized from all RNA with the Mint cDNA synthesis kit, primed by a TRBC-specific oligonucleotide. After uracil-DNA glycosylase treatment, a first 18-cycle PCR used universal primers M1SS and BC2_uni_R on all cDNA. As for the original processing: Normalization of each sample was performed by random selection of 1 million high-quality reads, each carrying a distinct molecular identifier. Instead of being binned into consensus sequences, reads that shared molecular identifiers were thrown out. MiTCR, set to a Q25 quality threshold and the strictest error-elimination algorithm, was used for CDR3 identification, clonotype clustering and error correction. A nonparametric unseen species model with Euler transformation was used to estimate a lower bound on total TCR beta diversity. TCRdb reprocessing: public reads trimmed at Q25 with fastp, clones called with MiXCR, in-frame beta chains kept. CDR3 protein duplicates are merged, each entry listing the most common genes and DNA. The V and J calls were not made by the authors but by TCRdb's processing. In all, the sample holds over a million distinct CDR3 sequences, and roughly 45% of those were seen once. 7.9% of the sample is in the top ten clones.

Overall results and qualifications from the work: The percentage of naive T cells measured by flow cytometry correlated strongly with observed TCR beta diversity. Estimates of total diversity based on one million sequenced T cells were regarded as lower bounds and as underestimates. Observed TCR beta diversity per million T cells fell roughly linearly with age, and a significant reduction was already apparent by age around 44. Bulk unsorted PBMC profiling prevented conclusive comparison of naive and antigen-experienced compartments. Compared with the aged group, more naive CD4+ T cells, fewer expanded clones and increased TCR diversity were shown by the long-lived group, suggesting age selection. Donor CMV infection status was unknown, potentially confounding age-related changes in expanded clonotypes.

Sequencing used blood. The V and J genes are TRBV30 and TRBJ1-4; TRBD1 is perhaps the D gene, given 5 matching bases. This receptor was obtained from a young woman in good health. The nucleotide sequence is given as TGTGCCTGGATGGCCGGGTGGGGGAATGAAAAACTGTTTTTT. Translation gives CAWMAGWGNEKLFF. Supplemented by the reference TRBV30 and TRBJ1-4 proteins around the CDR3, the complete variable domain is SQTIHQWPATLVQPVGSPLSLECTVEGTSNPNLYWYRQAAGRGLQLLFYSVGIGQISSEVPQNLSASRPQDRQFILSSKKLLLSDSGFYLCAWMAGWGNEKLFFGSGTQLSVL.